The source of this T cell receptor (beta chain) is a study of blood T cell repertoires in COVID-19. Study summary: Acute-phase and convalescent COVID-19 samples originated in the United States, Italy and Spain. PBMCs, B-cell-depleted T cells, or T cells provided the cDNA or gDNA that made up the material.

The CDR3 is 15 amino acids. Between the trimmed V and J ends, which lost 2 bases and 8 bases, there was a span of 16 bases. CDR1 is LNHDA, CDR2 SQIVND, per germline (reference sequence). Repertoires were generated with immunoSEQ multiplex PCR, while TCRdb's copy carries only in-frame clones and drops some. Here the sample spans 260,000 or so clones, roughly 85% being singletons. This rearrangement joins TRBV19 to TRBJ2-1; D is perhaps TRBD2 (6 bases). Sequenced sample: PBMCs or T cells enriched from blood (not recorded which). The receptor's source is a woman aged 50 to 60 who had recovered from COVID-19. The DNA of the CDR3 is TGTGCCAGTAGTATATCTCGGACTATCATCTATGAGCAGTTCTTC. It specifies CASSISRTIIYEQFF.